Below, one T cell receptor (beta chain) is given with its context. What it binds is not known. This table comes from immunoSEQ multiplex PCR, and its TCRdb copy is limited to in-frame clones, with some not included. Of more than 85,000 clones in the sample, around 93% were seen once. This specimen comes from a study of siplizumab effects on memory and regulatory T cells. This CDR3 has 15 residues. Trimming cost V 2 bases and J 0 bases, with 11 bases left between them. Germline values: CDR1 GTSNPN, CDR2 SVGIG (reference sequence). Study-level results: Among alloreactive clones, only a minor fraction mapped to unstimulated subsets. In siplizumab cultures, the suppressive function of proliferating Tregs remained unconfirmed. Mappable alloreactive CD4+ clones were on average around 70% Treg-derived with siplizumab, about 29% in controls. Apparently more diverse than memory cells, naive T cells also seemed major alloresponse contributors.

The clonotype was recovered from a human donor in good health. The gene calls are TRBV30 and TRBJ1-3; unclear D gene. Sequenced material: CD4+ T cells sorted from blood. DNA of the CDR3: TGTGCCTGGAGTCTAGCGGGCTTCTCTGGAAACACCATATATTTT. Translating it yields CAWSLAGFSGNTIYF.